These 24 T cell receptor beta chains originate from one sample sequenced in a study of Graves' ophthalmopathy and Graves' hyperthyroidism. The study amplified TCR beta CDR3 regions using RNA transcripts. RT-PCR was first run with HTBI primers, then multiplex PCR in a second round. TCRdb passed the multiplex PCR reads through MiXCR, listing each CDR3 protein once. The table records hundreds of thousands of distinct CDR3 sequences, about two fifths of them present only once. The specimen was peripheral blood. These receptors were obtained from an adult man with Graves' ophthalmopathy.

This clonotype was seen repeatedly, ten times or more. The DNA of the CDR3 is TGTGCCAGCAGTGATCAGGCCGCCGAGCCCCAGCATTTT. Translating it yields CASSDQAAEPQHF. This chain links TRBV2 with TRBJ1-5; the D is unclear. The V end was cut by 3 bases, the J end by 8 bases, with 11 bases between. There are 13 residues in the CDR3. The germline V gene encodes CDR1 SNHLY and CDR2 FYNNEI.

There are a few counts of this clonotype. The V gene is TRBV30, the J gene TRBJ1-5; D ambiguous. The CDR3 loop spans 13 amino acids. V lost 5 bases to trimming and J lost 2 bases, with 10 bases between them. CDR1 is GTSNPN, CDR2 SVGIG, per germline (reference sequence). CDR3 DNA sequence: TGTGCCTGGGGAGGAGACGGCAATCAGCCCCAGCATTTT. Translation: CAWGGDGNQPQHF.

This clonotype has ten or more counts. V and J are TRBV20-1 and TRBJ1-2; TRBD1 is a possible D gene (6 bases). CDR3 length equals 13 residues. Germline V gene data show CDR1 as DFQATT and CDR2 as SNEGSKA (reference sequence). The V end was cut by 4 bases, the J end by 2 bases, with 11 bases between. The CDR3 region is CSAIQGRNYGYTF. The CDR3 region has the DNA TGCAGTGCTATACAGGGAAGAAACTATGGCTACACCTTC.

This clonotype has just one count. A read error may be the cause here, since a much bigger clone is one base away. The rearrangement joins TRBV7-9 to TRBJ2-7, with 7 bases lining up with TRBD1. The germline gives CDR1 SEHNR, CDR2 FQNEAQ (reference sequence). The CDR3 is made up of 14 amino acids. V was clipped by 5 bases and J by 2 bases; unmatched bases: 6. The CDR3 sequence is CASSIGDSTYEQYF. The DNA of the CDR3 is TGTGCCAGCAGCATAGGGGACAGTACCTACGAGCAGTACTTC.

Turning to this clonotype: Being one base from a much bigger clone, this may be a read error. The chain combines TRBV19 with TRBJ2-2, with a weak D call TRBD2 (7 bases). The CDR3 is 16 residues long. Germline lookup yields CDR1 LNHDA and CDR2 SQIVND (reference sequence). In DNA, the CDR3 is TGTGCCAGTAAGGGATCGGGGGGCCGCGACACCTGGGAGCTGTTTTTT. This gives the protein CASKGSGGRDTWELFF.

The rearrangement links TRBV20-1 to TRBJ1-3; TRBD1 matches at 8 bases. There are 14 residues in the CDR3. Germline V gene sequence: CDR1 DFQATT, CDR2 SNEGSKA (reference sequence). The CDR3: CSVARQGLRNTIYF. The CDR3 DNA reads TGCAGCGTAGCGAGACAGGGGCTGCGGAACACCATATATTTT.

In this sample, this clonotype turned up many times. The chain employs TRBV7-8 and TRBJ2-2, with a weak D call TRBD1 (6 bases). This CDR3 has 14 amino acids. From germline, CDR1 is SGHVS and CDR2 FQNEAQ. Trimming took 4 bases from V and 7 from J, leaving 13 bases between them. The CDR3 DNA follows: TGTGCCAGCAGCTCTCTGACAGGCGTCGGGGAGCTGTTTTTT. This gives the protein CASSSLTGVGELFF.

This clonotype was detected many times. V usage is TRBV3-1 and J usage is TRBJ1-5; a weak D match, TRBD1 (6 bases). The V end was cut by 1 base, the J end by 7 bases, with 14 bases between. This CDR3 contains 15 residues. Germline V gene data show CDR1 as LGHDT and CDR2 as YNNKEL (reference sequence). CDR3 protein: CASSQGGGGRQPQHF. The CDR3 coding sequence is TGTGCCAGCAGCCAAGGAGGAGGGGGACGGCAGCCCCAGCATTTT.

This clonotype showed up just a few times. The rearrangement links TRBV7-2 to TRBJ1-1; D unresolved. Germline V lookup: CDR1 SGHTA, CDR2 FQGNSA. Trimming shortened V by 1 base and J by 10 bases, and 7 bases separated the two germline ends. CDR3 size: 11 residues. CDR3 sequence: CASSLVPGAFF. DNA for the CDR3: TGTGCCAGCAGCTTAGTTCCGGGAGCTTTCTTT.

To note about this clonotype: A much larger clone sits a single nucleotide away, making a read error possible. The V call is TRBV6-4, the J call TRBJ2-7, with D unresolved. V was shortened by 5 bases and J by 1 base, with 12 bases between the two germline ends. CDR1 MRHNA and CDR2 SNTAGT come from the germline V gene. The CDR3 is 14 residues long. CDR3 coding DNA: TGTGCCAGCAGTTACGAAGGGCCTTCCTACGAGCAGTACTTC. Protein product: CASSYEGPSYEQYF.

This clonotype was recorded many times. The genes are TRBV7-2 and TRBJ1-1; D unresolved. Germline loops: CDR1 SGHTA, CDR2 FQGNSA. The CDR3 runs 13 residues. V lost 6 bases to trimming and J lost 0 bases, with 8 bases between them. CDR3 nucleotide sequence: TGTGCCAGCAGGGCCCATGTGAACACTGAAGCTTTCTTT. Its translation is CASRAHVNTEAFF.

This clonotype was counted many times. The gene calls are TRBV7-2 and TRBJ2-7, with D perhaps TRBD2 (6 bases). From germline, CDR1 is SGHTA and CDR2 FQGNSA. The V gene lost 3 bases and the J gene lost 2 bases, with 14 bases spanning the gap. The CDR3 has 15 amino acids. The CDR3 loop is CASSFYRDSTYEQYF. The DNA of the CDR3 is TGTGCCAGCAGCTTTTACCGGGACTCAACCTACGAGCAGTACTTC.

V and J are TRBV6-5 and TRBJ1-1; 7 bases are shared with TRBD1. The CDR3 runs to 14 residues. In germline, CDR1 is MNHEY, CDR2 SVGAGI. The junction had 11 bases not matched to a gene; V was cut back by 7 bases and J by 6 bases. CDR3 sequence (DNA): TGTGCCAGCACGGGGAGAGGAGGGGGCGCTGAAGCTTTCTTT. It yields the protein CASTGRGGGAEAFF.

J is TRBJ2-3 and V is TRBV2; 8 nucleotides agree with TRBD1. This CDR3 is built from 16 residues. From germline, CDR1 is SNHLY and CDR2 FYNNEI. V trimming: 6 bases; J trimming: 1 base; junction bases outside the gene matches: 9. CDR3 sequence (DNA): TGTGCCAGCAGGGAGGGTAGGACAGGGCGCACAGATACGCAGTATTTT. Translating gives CASREGRTGRTDTQYF.

The J gene is TRBJ1-2, the V gene TRBV29-1; 9 nucleotides align to TRBD1. The CDR3 has 13 amino acids. Germline assignment: CDR1 SQVTM and CDR2 ANQGSEA. V was clipped by 8 bases and J by 7 bases; unmatched bases: 11. CDR3 DNA: TGCAGCCCTAGTGGCGGGACAGGGATTGGCTACACCTTC. It codes for CSPSGGTGIGYTF.

This clonotype has a count of ten or more. The chain carries TRBV7-6 and TRBJ2-5; TRBD2 aligns across 13 bases. The CDR3 consists of 16 residues. J gave up 4 bases and V 3 bases, and 5 bases lay outside the gene matches. Per the germline V gene, CDR1 is SGHVS and CDR2 is FNYEAQ. As DNA, the CDR3 is TGTGCCAGCAGCTTCACTAGCGGGGGGGCCGTAGAGACCCAGTACTTC. Its translation is CASSFTSGGAVETQYF.

The chain links TRBV20-1 to TRBJ2-5; weak D call: TRBD2 (7 bases). The assigned J gene may be wrong: the sequence end matches TRBJ2-1 better. The germline V gene has CDR1 DFQATT and CDR2 SNEGSKA (reference sequence). The CDR3 totals 16 residues. This chain's CDR3 is CSASPVGGAAYNEQFF. The CDR3 nucleotides read TGCAGTGCTTCTCCGGTGGGGGGGGCCGCCTACAATGAGCAGTTCTTC.

Only a few counts were recorded for this clonotype. The chain combines TRBV28 with TRBJ1-1; the match to TRBD1 covers 7 bases. The V gene's germline CDR1 is MDHEN and CDR2 SYDVKM. The junction had 13 bases not matched to a gene; V was cut back by 6 bases and J by 3 bases. The CDR3 contains 16 residues. CDR3 amino acids: CASRAGGQESDTEAFF. Here the CDR3 DNA reads TGTGCCAGCAGGGCGGGTGGACAGGAGTCGGACACTGAAGCTTTCTTT.

The chain recombines TRBV10-3 with TRBJ2-7; D gene unclear. This CDR3 comprises 13 residues. The V gene's germline CDR1 is ENHRY and CDR2 SYGVKD. CDR3 residues: CARDQGLSYEQYF. The CDR3 nucleotides read TGTGCTAGAGATCAAGGGCTCTCCTACGAGCAGTACTTC.

The chain uses TRBV10-3 and TRBJ2-1; 8 bases align to TRBD1. The CDR3 sequence is 11 residues long. Per the germline V gene, CDR1 is ENHRY and CDR2 is SYGVKD. The V and J ends lost 6 bases and 8 bases, in that order; junction bases with no gene match: 0. The CDR3, as DNA: TGTGCCATCAGCAGGGGGCATGAGCAGTTCTTC. Its protein is CAISRGHEQFF.

J is TRBJ2-7 and V is TRBV6-6; TRBD2 aligns across 7 bases. V lost 6 bases and J lost 2; bases outside the gene matches: 7. Germline V gene data show CDR1 as MNHNY and CDR2 as SVGAGI (reference sequence). This CDR3 is built from 14 residues. CDR3 sequence: CASSRAGDPYEQYF. The CDR3 region has the DNA TGTGCCAGCAGCCGCGCGGGAGACCCCTACGAGCAGTACTTC.

In its sample, this clonotype was seen many times. CDR3 residues: CSVEAESYLNTEAFF. The CDR3 region has the DNA TGCAGCGTTGAAGCTGAGTCGTATTTGAACACTGAAGCTTTCTTT. This chain uses TRBV29-1 with TRBJ1-1; no definite D call. V was trimmed by 1 base and J by 0 bases, leaving 12 bases between them. In germline, CDR1 is SQVTM, CDR2 ANQGSEA. This CDR3 has 15 amino acids. The complete variable domain, with remaining parts taken from reference TRBV29-1 and TRBJ1-1, reads SAVISQKPSRDICQRGTSLTIQCQVDSQVTMMFWYRQQPGQSLTLIATANQGSEATYESGFVIDKFPISRPNLTFSTLTVSNMSPEDSSIYLCSVEAESYLNTEAFFGQGTRLTVV.

This clonotype was seen a few times. The V gene is TRBV12-5, the J gene TRBJ1-1; the D is unclear. With 6 bases removed from V and 1 base from J, the gap between germline ends came to 21 bases. The CDR3 is made up of 17 amino acids. CDR1 and CDR2 from the germline V gene are LGHNT and FRNRAP. The DNA of the CDR3 is TGTGCTAGTGGCGCCCAAAGGATAGGAGTTGAGAACACTGAAGCTTTCTTT. It translates to CASGAQRIGVENTEAFF. The full variable domain, with the rest looked up from reference TRBV12-5 and TRBJ1-1, is DARVTQTPRHKVTEMGQEVTMRCQPILGHNTVFWYRQTMMQGLELLAYFRNRAPLDDSGMPKDRFSAEMPDATLATLKIQPSEPRDSAVYFCASGAQRIGVENTEAFFGQGTRLTVV.

This clonotype occurred many times. The chain couples TRBV24-1 to TRBJ1-2; D not certain. The germline V gene encodes CDR1 KGHDR and CDR2 SFDVKD. The CDR3 loop spans 13 amino acids. Trimming left V 9 bases short and J 8 bases short, with 18 bases between. This chain's CDR3 is CATSTTLFGGYTF. CDR3 coding DNA: TGTGCCACCTCGACTACCCTCTTCGGAGGCTACACCTTC.